This is a list of T cell receptor beta chains from one sample in a study of cytomegalovirus exposure and HLA in healthy donors. Data came from immunoSEQ multiplex PCR; TCRdb stores just in-frame clones and leaves some out. The table includes roughly 150,000 clones, 70% to 80% detected once. The sample taken for sequencing was PBMCs. The receptors come from a woman aged 40 to 49 in good health and CMV-seronegative. Each CDR3 is given with its conserved first and last residue. D genes are given only for firm matches. Size values are once, few and many counts, or a class for expanded clones, and some rows have none.

clone_size	j_call	v_call	d_call	cdr3_aa	cdr3_nt
few	TRBJ2-4	TRBV5-6	NA	CASSLVGGAYMEYF	TGTGCCAGCAGCTTGGTGGGGGGGGCCTACATGGAATACTTC
NA	TRBJ1-3	TRBV27	NA	CASSPNIGVAGNTIYF	TGTGCCAGCAGTCCTAATATAGGGGTGGCGGGAAACACCATATATTTT
NA	TRBJ2-3	TRBV7-3	NA	CASSAAAGTDTQYF	TGTGCCAGCTCCGCGGCAGCGGGCACAGATACGCAGTATTTT
NA	TRBJ2-1	TRBV9	TRBD2	CASSVASGGSSYNEQFF	TGTGCCAGCAGCGTGGCTAGCGGGGGGAGCTCCTACAATGAGCAGTTCTTC
NA	TRBJ2-1	TRBV2	TRBD2	CASSPGTSGSRDEQFF	TGTGCCAGCAGCCCCGGGACTAGCGGGAGTAGGGATGAGCAGTTCTTC
NA	TRBJ1-1	TRBV4-3	NA	CASSQGGRTEAFF	TGCGCCAGCAGCCAAGGAGGTCGAACTGAAGCTTTCTTT
NA	TRBJ2-4	TRBV29-1	TRBD2	CSVAFSGSGNIQYF	TGCAGCGTCGCCTTTAGCGGGAGTGGTAACATTCAGTACTTC
once	TRBJ2-5	TRBV25-1	NA	CASQMRGHPQETQYF	TGTGCCAGCCAGATGCGCGGGCATCCCCAAGAGACCCAGTACTTC
NA	TRBJ2-7	TRBV2	NA	CASSSPRGAYKQYF	TGTGCCAGCAGCTCACCCCGGGGGGCCTACAAGCAGTACTTC
NA	TRBJ2-3	TRBV7-9	TRBD2	CASSLAGGSPDTQYF	TGTGCCAGCAGCTTAGCGGGCGGGAGTCCAGATACGCAGTATTTT
few	TRBJ2-3	TRBV7-8	TRBD1	CASSLIPGGITDTQYF	TGTGCCAGCAGCTTAATACCAGGGGGAATCACAGATACGCAGTATTTT
NA	TRBJ2-3	TRBV11-1	TRBD1	CASSLGDSSTDTQYF	TGTGCCAGCAGCTTAGGGGACAGTTCCACAGATACGCAGTATTTT
NA	TRBJ1-2	TRBV5-4	NA	CASSFVQAGDGYTF	TGTGCCAGCAGCTTTGTGCAGGCGGGAGACGGCTACACCTTC
few	TRBJ2-1	TRBV10-3	TRBD1	CAISELTGVFGNNEQFF	TGTGCCATCAGTGAGTTGACAGGGGTTTTTGGAAACAATGAGCAGTTCTTC
NA	TRBJ2-7	TRBV6-5	TRBD1	CASRQGSHEQYF	TGTGCCAGCAGACAGGGGTCCCACGAGCAGTACTTC
NA	TRBJ2-5	TRBV18	NA	CASSPRDQETQYF	TGTGCCAGCTCACCACGCGATCAAGAGACCCAGTACTTC
few	TRBJ1-6	TRBV30	NA	CAWRVTGNSPLHF	TGTGCCTGGAGGGTCACAGGGAACTCACCCCTCCACTTT
NA	TRBJ1-1	TRBV7-8	NA	CASSWRNDMNTEAFF	TGTGCCAGCAGCTGGAGGAACGACATGAACACTGAAGCTTTCTTT
NA	TRBJ2-6	TRBV27	NA	CASSLSSGANVLTF	TGTGCCAGCAGTCTCAGCTCTGGGGCCAACGTCCTGACTTTC
NA	TRBJ1-5	TRBV6-6	TRBD1	CASRNRDSINQPQHF	TGTGCCAGCAGAAACCGGGACAGCATTAATCAGCCCCAGCATTTT
NA	TRBJ2-3	TRBV7-3	NA	CASSLNSGPDTQYF	TGTGCCAGCAGTCTCAATTCTGGGCCAGATACGCAGTATTTT
NA	TRBJ2-3	TRBV5-6	NA	CASSFVAGASTDTQYF	TGTGCCAGCAGCTTTGTTGCGGGGGCCAGCACAGATACGCAGTATTTT
NA	TRBJ2-3	TRBV5-1	TRBD2	CASSFLAGATDTQYF	TGCGCCAGCAGCTTCCTAGCGGGGGCCACAGATACGCAGTATTTT
NA	TRBJ1-2	TRBV6-1	NA	CASSELLQYGYTF	TGTGCCAGCAGTGAACTGTTGCAGTATGGCTACACCTTC
NA	TRBJ2-4	TRBV5-5	NA	CASSLMTGAQNIQYF	TGTGCCAGCAGCTTGATGACGGGAGCCCAAAACATTCAGTACTTC
NA	TRBJ2-7	TRBV2	NA	CASSEEQGPYEQYF	TGTGCCAGCAGTGAAGAACAGGGTCCCTACGAGCAGTACTTC
NA	TRBJ1-5	TRBV19	NA	CASSLGVENQPQHF	TGTGCCAGTAGTTTAGGAGTTGAGAATCAGCCCCAGCATTTT
NA	TRBJ1-3	TRBV4-3	NA	CASSQDPAGASGNTIYF	TGCGCCAGCAGCCAAGATCCCGCAGGGGCCTCTGGAAACACCATATATTTT
NA	TRBJ2-2	TRBV5-1	TRBD2	CASSLRRGGNTGELFF	TGCGCCAGCAGCTTGAGACGGGGGGGGAACACCGGGGAGCTGTTTTTT
NA	TRBJ2-1	TRBV4-1	TRBD2	CASSQGPLGLAVYNEQFF	TGCGCCAGCAGCCAAGGGCCCTTGGGACTAGCGGTCTACAATGAGCAGTTCTTC
NA	TRBJ2-4	TRBV5-1	NA	CASSLEGGRNSQYF	TGCGCCAGCAGCTTGGAAGGAGGGAGGAACAGTCAGTACTTC
NA	TRBJ2-6	TRBV6-6	NA	CASSSSGANVLTF	TGTGCCAGCAGCTCGTCCGGGGCCAACGTCCTGACTTTC
NA	TRBJ2-5	TRBV28	NA	CASTSSYQETQYF	TGTGCCAGCACCTCGAGCTACCAAGAGACCCAGTACTTC
once	TRBJ1-1	TRBV13	NA	CASSQTDSPRKAFF	TGTGCCAGCAGCCAAACGGACAGTCCTAGAAAAGCTTTCTTT
few	TRBJ1-1	TRBV14	NA	CASSPYGQQTNTEAFF	TGTGCCAGCAGCCCCTACGGCCAACAGACGAACACTGAAGCTTTCTTT
NA	TRBJ2-7	TRBV7-6	TRBD2	CASSLDDGGNYEQYF	TGTGCCAGCAGCTTAGATGACGGGGGGAACTACGAGCAGTACTTC
NA	TRBJ2-5	TRBV11-3	NA	CASSPQGGQETQYF	TGTGCCAGCAGCCCCCAGGGGGGTCAAGAGACCCAGTACTTC
few	TRBJ2-5	TRBV4-2	NA	CASSQIIGAGETQYF	TGTGCCAGCAGCCAAATCATTGGGGCGGGGGAGACCCAGTACTTC
NA	TRBJ2-7	TRBV10-2	TRBD2	CASSTSGTYEQYF	TGCGCCAGCAGTACTAGCGGAACCTACGAGCAGTACTTC
NA	TRBJ1-2	TRBV7-2	NA	CASGEQGNYDYTF	TGTGCCAGCGGGGAACAGGGTAACTATGACTACACCTTC
few	TRBJ2-1	TRBV7-3	TRBD2	CASSPRAGTSFNEQFF	TGTGCCAGCAGCCCAAGGGCCGGGACTAGTTTCAATGAGCAGTTCTTC
once	TRBJ1-4	TRBV5-1	TRBD1	CASSPQGATDEKLFF	TGCGCCAGCAGCCCACAGGGGGCTACGGATGAAAAACTGTTTTTT